This T cell receptor beta chain was recovered during a study of T cell changes during pregnancy in multiple sclerosis. Germline CDR1 SGHTA, CDR2 FQGNSA. V was pared by 4 bases and J by 6 bases, with 11 bases of the junction left unmatched. The CDR3 is 15 amino acids. The table came from immunoSEQ multiplex PCR; TCRdb's copy has only in-frame clones and leaves some out. The sample holds approximately 39,000 clones, nearly 90% seen once. The specimen was CD4+ T cells from peripheral blood mononuclear cells, collected in the second trimester of pregnancy. This TCR was sampled from a female donor with multiple sclerosis, enrolled in a pregnancy study. The genes are TRBV7-2 and TRBJ1-1; 7 bases align to TRBD1. The CDR3 loop reads CASSWPGRGHPEAFF. CDR3 in DNA: TGTGCCAGCAGCTGGCCGGGTAGGGGGCATCCTGAAGCTTTCTTT.